The 6 T cell receptor beta chains in this list originate from one sample, sequenced in a study of T cell responses to AZD1222 COVID-19 vaccine. Data came from immunoSEQ multiplex PCR; TCRdb stores just in-frame clones and leaves some out. The table lists 150,000 to 180,000 clones, 88% of them singletons. Material: peripheral blood, obtained on day 0 of AZD1222 vaccination. The receptors derive from an adult in good health.

The rearrangement joins TRBV12-3 or TRBV12-4 to TRBJ1-2; D call uncertain. This CDR3 is built from 13 residues. Trimming left V 1 base short and J 8 bases short, with 11 bases between. The CDR3 DNA reads as TGTGCCAGCAGTTTAGGTGGTTTCGAAGGCTACACCTTC. This codes for CASSLGGFEGYTF.

V and J are TRBV7-2 and TRBJ2-5; possibly TRBD2 for D (5 bases). The length of the CDR3 is 16 residues. Per the germline V gene, CDR1 is SGHTA and CDR2 is FQGNSA. Trimming removed 3 bases at V and 4 bases at J, with 18 bases between. CDR3 protein: CASSLRSGGGRETQYF. For the CDR3, the DNA is TGTGCCAGCAGCTTGCGATCCGGCGGAGGACGAGAGACCCAGTACTTC.

The genes are TRBV15 and TRBJ1-1, with a weak D call TRBD1 (6 bases). The germline V gene has CDR1 LNHNV and CDR2 YYDKDF (reference sequence). This CDR3 spans 16 amino acids. Trimming took off 0 bases at V and 1 base at J, with 12 bases between the two ends. The CDR3 loop reads CATSRDQLTGNTEAFF. The DNA of the CDR3 is TGTGCCACCAGCAGAGATCAACTGACAGGGAACACTGAAGCTTTCTTT.

The rearrangement joins TRBV6-6 to TRBJ2-1, with 14 bases aligning to TRBD2. The germline gives CDR1 MNHNY, CDR2 SVGAGI (reference sequence). CDR3 size: 13 residues. Losses at the gene ends were 8 bases for V and 8 bases for J; bases not matched to a gene: 2. The CDR3 DNA reads as TGTGCCAGCGGGACTAGCGGGGGACATGAGCAGTTCTTC. Translating gives CASGTSGGHEQFF.

The chain is built from TRBV19 and TRBJ2-7, with TRBD1 matching 7 bases. This CDR3 has 15 amino acids. Germline loops: CDR1 LNHDA, CDR2 SQIVND (reference sequence). V gave up 6 bases and J gave up 0 bases; unmatched junction bases: 8. CDR3 nucleotides: TGTGCCAGTAGAACGGGGACAGAGGGCTCCTACGAGCAGTACTTC. Its translation is CASRTGTEGSYEQYF. Based on the CDR3 plus reference TRBV19 and TRBJ2-7, the full variable domain is DGGITQSPKYLFRKEGQNVTLSCEQNLNHDAMYWYRQDPGQGLRLIYYSQIVNDFQKGDIAEGYSVSREKKESFPLTVTSAQKNPTAFYLCASRTGTEGSYEQYFGPGTRLTVT.

This sequence joins TRBV27 and TRBJ2-5; D could derive from TRBD1 or TRBD2 (5 bases each). The ends were cut back, 5 bases at V and 3 bases at J, with 13 bases in the middle. Germline CDR1 is MNHEY and CDR2 is SMNVEV (reference sequence). CDR3 size: 14 residues. The CDR3 region is CASSTRDGKETQYF. The CDR3 DNA reads as TGTGCCAGCAGTACAAGGGACGGAAAAGAGACCCAGTACTTC.